Below are 12 T cell receptor beta chains sequenced from a single sample in a study of T cell repertoires in cytomegalovirus infection. These receptors lack a known antigen. TCRdb analysed the reads with MiXCR anew, one entry per CDR3 protein. The data contain a few hundred thousand distinct CDR3 sequences, about 40% of them singletons. Sequencing used cultured PBMCs, obtained from culture after CMV antigen stimulation. All receptors derive from a human donor in good health (CMV status not recorded). Some clones in this sample may be carry-over from other donors' samples.

This rearrangement joins TRBV19 to TRBJ2-3, with D tentatively TRBD1 (6 bases). Trimming removed 5 bases at V and 6 bases at J, with 18 bases between. This CDR3 comprises 15 residues. Per the germline V gene, CDR1 is LNHDA and CDR2 is SQIVND (reference sequence). The CDR3 loop reads CASSARSGAPDTQYF. The CDR3 DNA sequence: TGTGCCAGTAGTGCCCGGTCAGGGGCCCCGGATACGCAGTATTTT.

There are a few counts of this clonotype. The chain links TRBV7-2 to TRBJ1-1; D unclear. Germline lookup yields CDR1 SGHTA and CDR2 FQGNSA. V lost 5 bases, J lost 7 bases, and 11 bases lay in between. The CDR3 runs to 12 residues. CDR3 in amino acids: CASSHGWDEAFF. DNA of the CDR3: TGTGCCAGCAGCCACGGCTGGGATGAAGCTTTCTTT.

This rearrangement joins TRBV6-1 to TRBJ1-1; 11 nucleotides line up with TRBD1. Germline CDR1 MNHNS, CDR2 SASEGT. The CDR3 extends over 16 amino acids. The V and J ends lost 7 bases and 5 bases, in that order; junction bases with no gene match: 12. As DNA, the CDR3 is TGTGCCAGCACTCCCTGGGGAGGACAGGGGGCAACTGAAGCTTTCTTT. Translation: CASTPWGGQGATEAFF.

The rearrangement joins TRBV7-9 to TRBJ2-1, with D perhaps matching TRBD1 (6 bases). Germline V gives CDR1 SEHNR, CDR2 FQNEAQ (reference sequence). The CDR3 consists of 13 residues. Trimming removed 4 bases from V and 3 bases from J, with 7 bases in between. The CDR3 protein is CASSSTGYNEQFF. The CDR3, as DNA: TGTGCCAGCAGCTCGACAGGCTACAATGAGCAGTTCTTC.

V usage is TRBV27 and J usage is TRBJ2-5, with TRBD1 identical over 7 bases. The CDR3 is 13 residues long. CDR1 is MNHEY and CDR2 is SMNVEV in the germline V gene (reference sequence). V lost 2 bases to trimming and J lost 4 bases; unmatched junction nucleotides: 1. The CDR3 region has the DNA TGTGCCAGCAGTTTAAGGGGGCTAGAGACCCAGTACTTC. This gives the protein CASSLRGLETQYF.

This clonotype occurred a few times. The rearrangement uses TRBV15 and TRBJ2-7; the D gene is possibly TRBD2 (6 bases). The CDR3 contains 14 residues. Germline CDR1 is LNHNV and CDR2 is YYDKDF (reference sequence). V lost 0 bases and J lost 4, with 10 bases in between. The chain's CDR3 is CATSREDRGYEQYF. For the CDR3, the DNA is TGTGCCACCAGCAGAGAGGATCGGGGGTACGAGCAGTACTTC. Using reference TRBV15 and TRBJ2-7 for the parts outside the CDR3, the full variable domain is DAMVIQNPRYQVTQFGKPVTLSCSQTLNHNVMYWYQQKSSQAPKLLFHYYDKDFNNEADTPDNFQSRRPNTSFCFLDIRSPGLGDTAMYLCATSREDRGYEQYFGPGTRLTVT.

The chain uses TRBV10-3 and TRBJ2-1, with 9 bases matching TRBD2. Trimming cost V 3 bases and J 2 bases; bases outside gene matches: 8. Germline V gives CDR1 ENHRY, CDR2 SYGVKD. CDR3 size: 17 residues. The CDR3 coding sequence is TGTGCCATCAGTGACCATAGCGGGGGAAGGGCCTACAATGAGCAGTTCTTC. This gives the protein CAISDHSGGRAYNEQFF.

This chain uses TRBV28 with TRBJ2-3, with TRBD1 matching over 8 bases. The CDR3 covers 14 residues. V lost 5 bases and J lost 1; bases outside the gene matches: 2. Germline loops: CDR1 MDHEN, CDR2 SYDVKM. The CDR3: CASSTTGGTDTQYF. The CDR3, as DNA: TGTGCCAGCAGTACGACAGGGGGCACAGATACGCAGTATTTT.

V gene TRBV7-8 combines with J gene TRBJ2-7, with D perhaps TRBD1 or TRBD2 (6 bases each). The CDR3 contains 16 residues. Trimming took off 5 bases at V and 2 bases at J, with 19 bases between the two ends. From germline, CDR1 is SGHVS and CDR2 FQNEAQ. The CDR3 bases are TGTGCCAGCAGCCGGGAGTTGGGGGCGGAAACCTACGAGCAGTACTTC. It translates to CASSRELGAETYEQYF.

The chain couples TRBV7-2 to TRBJ2-6; no clear D gene. Germline CDR1 is SGHTA and CDR2 is FQGNSA. The germline V and J ends were trimmed by 1 base and 2 bases, with 3 bases remaining between them. The CDR3 extends over 14 amino acids. The CDR3: CASSLEPGANVLTF. The CDR3 DNA reads as TGTGCCAGCAGCTTAGAACCTGGGGCCAACGTCCTGACTTTC.

This chain uses TRBV28 with TRBJ2-5; possibly TRBD1 for D (5 bases). The V end was cut by 4 bases, the J end by 7 bases, with 16 bases between. This CDR3 spans 14 amino acids. The V gene's germline CDR1 is MDHEN and CDR2 SYDVKM. CDR3 DNA: TGTGCCAGCAGTTGGGCCCAAGGCAGGGCGACCCAGTACTTC. This codes for CASSWAQGRATQYF.

V is TRBV12-3 or TRBV12-4 and J is TRBJ1-6; D unresolved. Trimming cost V 8 bases and J 4 bases, with 3 bases left between them. The CDR3 covers 11 residues. In DNA, the CDR3 is TGTGCCAGCGGTTATAATTCACCCCTCCACTTT. Translating gives CASGYNSPLHF.